These 8 T cell receptor beta chains originate from one sample sequenced in a study of blood T cell repertoires in COVID-19. Some clones are missing from TCRdb's copy, which holds only in-frame ones; the method was immunoSEQ multiplex PCR. The sample carries 450,000 to 500,000 clones, less than 90% recorded once. Specimen: PBMCs or T cells enriched from blood (not recorded which). The origin of the receptors is a woman aged 55-69 years who had recovered from COVID-19.

This chain joins TRBV10-1 and TRBJ2-1; TRBD2 matches at 10 bases. This CDR3 has 14 amino acids. Germline V gene sequence: CDR1 WNHNN, CDR2 SYGVQD (reference sequence). The V gene end was trimmed by 4 bases and the J gene end by 10 bases; junction bases not matched to a gene: 7. CDR3 coding DNA: TGCGCCAGCAGTGTTAGCGGGGGGCTGAAGGAGCAGTTCTTC. Its protein is CASSVSGGLKEQFF.

V usage is TRBV6-5 and J usage is TRBJ1-2; maybe TRBD1 (5 bases). CDR3 length equals 15 residues. V lost 0 bases to trimming and J lost 5 bases, with 13 bases between them. Per germline, CDR1 MNHEY and CDR2 SVGAGI. Here the CDR3 reads CASSYSLSKGYGYTF. In nucleotides, the CDR3 is TGTGCCAGCAGTTACTCGTTGAGTAAGGGGTATGGCTACACCTTC.

The chain recombines TRBV2 with TRBJ2-5; D remains unclear. V was clipped by 4 bases and J by 5 bases, with 11 bases between them. The CDR3 totals 13 residues. Germline loops: CDR1 SNHLY, CDR2 FYNNEI. CDR3: CASSGVADETQYF. As DNA, the CDR3 is TGTGCCAGCAGTGGGGTAGCCGACGAGACCCAGTACTTC.

The chain carries TRBV13 and TRBJ1-2; a possible D gene is TRBD1 (6 bases). The germline V gene has CDR1 PRHDT and CDR2 FYEKMQ (reference sequence). Between the trimmed V and J ends, which lost 2 bases and 0 bases, there was a span of 13 bases. The CDR3 contains 16 residues. Written as DNA, the CDR3 is TGTGCCAGCAGCTTAAACCCCGGACAGACTAACTATGGCTACACCTTC. It encodes CASSLNPGQTNYGYTF.

The V and J genes are TRBV5-1 and TRBJ1-1; tentatively, D is TRBD1 (5 bases). CDR3 length equals 15 residues. The germline V gene encodes CDR1 SGHRS and CDR2 YFSETQ. V was clipped by 4 bases and J by 0 bases, with 13 bases between them. The CDR3 here is CASSSQGLMNTEAFF. In DNA form, the CDR3 reads TGCGCCAGCAGCAGTCAGGGTTTGATGAACACTGAAGCTTTCTTT.

The chain links TRBV2 to TRBJ1-1; maybe TRBD1 (6 bases). Germline CDR1 is SNHLY and CDR2 is FYNNEI. This CDR3 has 14 residues. Trimming left V 7 bases short and J 0 bases short, with 12 bases between. The DNA for the CDR3 is TGTGCCAGCACCCTACAGGGATTGAACACTGAAGCTTTCTTT. Amino acids: CASTLQGLNTEAFF.

CDR3 sequence: CASSQGWESVGERNQPQHF. DNA of the CDR3: TGCGCCAGCAGCCAAGGATGGGAGTCGGTCGGGGAAAGGAATCAGCCCCAGCATTTT. The gene calls are TRBV4-1 and TRBJ1-5; the D is unclear. V was trimmed by 1 base and J by 4 bases, leaving 23 bases between them. The CDR3 is 19 amino acids. The V gene's germline CDR1 is MGHRA and CDR2 YSYEKL.

The V gene is TRBV10-1, the J gene TRBJ1-5; D ambiguous. The CDR3 contains 15 residues. Germline CDR1 is WNHNN and CDR2 is SYGVQD (reference sequence). Trimming shortened V by 1 base and J by 0 bases, and 7 bases separated the two germline ends. CDR3 DNA sequence: TGCGCCAGCAGTGAGTGGGCAGATAGCAATCAGCCCCAGCATTTT. Translated, it gives CASSEWADSNQPQHF.